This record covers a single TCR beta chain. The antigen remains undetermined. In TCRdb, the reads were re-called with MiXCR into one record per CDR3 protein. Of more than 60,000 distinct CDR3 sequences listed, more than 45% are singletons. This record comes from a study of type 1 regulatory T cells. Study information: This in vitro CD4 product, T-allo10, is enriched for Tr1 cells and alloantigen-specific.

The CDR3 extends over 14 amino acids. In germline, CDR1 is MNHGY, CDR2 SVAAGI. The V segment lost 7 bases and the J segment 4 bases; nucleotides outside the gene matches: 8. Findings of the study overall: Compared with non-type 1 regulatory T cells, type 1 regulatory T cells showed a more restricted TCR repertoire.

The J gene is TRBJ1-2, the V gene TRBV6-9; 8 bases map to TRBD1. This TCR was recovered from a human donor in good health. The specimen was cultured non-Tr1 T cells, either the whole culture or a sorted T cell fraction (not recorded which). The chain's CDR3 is CASTENRGAYGYTF. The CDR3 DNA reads TGTGCCAGCACGGAGAACAGGGGGGCCTATGGCTACACCTTC.